This is a list of T cell receptor beta chains from one sample in a study of blood T cell repertoires in COVID-19. Assay: immunoSEQ multiplex PCR; the TCRdb copy retains only in-frame clones and omits some. The data show about 200,000 clones, almost 90% seen once. The sequenced sample was peripheral blood. Receptors were obtained from a young man with active or convalescent COVID-19. Both conserved end residues are trimmed from each CDR3.

J | V | length | CDR3
TRBJ2-2 | TRBV5-4 | 15 | ASSLLAGATDTGELF
TRBJ1-2 | TRBV5-1 | 12 | ASSLGGDGYGYT
TRBJ2-1 | TRBV5-1 | 14 | ASSLQLAGSYNEQF
TRBJ1-2 | TRBV2 | 11 | ASKFTGNYGYT
TRBJ2-5 | TRBV12-3/TRBV12-4 | 10 | ASSPPGETQY
TRBJ1-2 | TRBV19 | 13 | ASSTPGQGDYGYT
TRBJ1-2 | TRBV6-1 | 11 | ASSEGGGYGYT
TRBJ1-1 | TRBV10-3 | 14 | AISEGSGGLDTEAF
TRBJ2-5 | TRBV12-3/TRBV12-4 | 10 | ASCEGVETQY
TRBJ2-7 | TRBV3-1/TRBV3-2 | 14 | ASSPITVRGAYEQY
TRBJ2-6 | TRBV27 | 15 | ASSPSGSGSGANVLT
TRBJ2-1 | TRBV18 | 12 | ASSPLSGIGEQF
TRBJ1-4 | TRBV6-5 | 13 | ASSLSLGQNEKLF
TRBJ2-1 | TRBV15 | 12 | ATSRDAGNYEQF
TRBJ1-2 | TRBV5-6 | 13 | ASSPVGQGNYGYT
TRBJ1-4 | TRBV7-9 | 12 | ASSLQGVFEKLF
TRBJ1-1 | TRBV3-1/TRBV3-2 | 11 | ASSQNRGTEAF
TRBJ2-2 | TRBV10-3 | 15 | AISVASGIGNTGELF
TRBJ2-7 | TRBV3-1/TRBV3-2 | 10 | ASSQETRRQY
TRBJ1-4 | TRBV4-1 | 15 | ASSQGALVSINEKLF
TRBJ1-2 | TRBV10-3 | 12 | ATYDPTGLYGYT
TRBJ2-3 | TRBV5-4 | 13 | ASSVSGRATDTQY
TRBJ1-2 | TRBV6-5 | 11 | ASSSQNNYGYT
TRBJ1-2 | TRBV5-8 | 13 | ASSLAWRRSDGYT
TRBJ1-2 | TRBV27 | 15 | ASSSRDNLRLYYGYT
TRBJ2-7 | TRBV7-2 | 13 | ASSLTTETTYEQY
TRBJ2-7 | TRBV5-4 | 12 | ASSFIGTVNEQY
TRBJ2-3 | TRBV2 | 12 | ASKRGARTDTQY
TRBJ1-5 | TRBV15 | 11 | ATSLQGNQPQH
TRBJ2-7 | TRBV5-6 | 12 | ASSGSGSSYEQY